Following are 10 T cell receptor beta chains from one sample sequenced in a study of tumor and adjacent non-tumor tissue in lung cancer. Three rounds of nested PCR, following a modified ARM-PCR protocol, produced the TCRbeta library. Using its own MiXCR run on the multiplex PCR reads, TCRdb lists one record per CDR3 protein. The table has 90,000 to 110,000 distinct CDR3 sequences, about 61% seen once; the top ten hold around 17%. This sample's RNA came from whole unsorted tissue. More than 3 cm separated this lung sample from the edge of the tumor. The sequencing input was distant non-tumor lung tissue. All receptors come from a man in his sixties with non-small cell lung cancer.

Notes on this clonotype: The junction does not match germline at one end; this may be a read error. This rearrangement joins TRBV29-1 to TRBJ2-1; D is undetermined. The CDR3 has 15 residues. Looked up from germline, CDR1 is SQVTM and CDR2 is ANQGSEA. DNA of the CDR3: TGCATCGTTGAAGGCAAACACAGCTCATACAATGAGCAGTTCTTC. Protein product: CIVEGKHSSYNEQFF.

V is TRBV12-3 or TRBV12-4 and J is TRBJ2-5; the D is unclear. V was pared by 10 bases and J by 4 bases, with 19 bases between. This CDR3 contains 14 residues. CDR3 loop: CANSPLDSIETQYF. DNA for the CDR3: TGTGCCAACAGCCCGCTGGATAGCATAGAGACCCAGTACTTC.

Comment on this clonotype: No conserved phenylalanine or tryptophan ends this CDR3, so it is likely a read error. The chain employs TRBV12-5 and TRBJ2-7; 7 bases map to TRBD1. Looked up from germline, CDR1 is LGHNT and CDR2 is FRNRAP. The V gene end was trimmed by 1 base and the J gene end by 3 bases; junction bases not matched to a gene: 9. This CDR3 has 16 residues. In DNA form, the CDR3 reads TGTGCTAGTGGTTTGGGAAGGGGGCAGTATAACTACGAGCAGTACATC. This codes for CASGLGRGQYNYEQYI.

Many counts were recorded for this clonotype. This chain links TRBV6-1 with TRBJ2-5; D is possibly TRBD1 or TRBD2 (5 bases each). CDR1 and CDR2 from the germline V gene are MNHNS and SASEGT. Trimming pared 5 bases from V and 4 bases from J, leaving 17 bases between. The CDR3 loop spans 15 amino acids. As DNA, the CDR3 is TGTGCCAGCAGTTTTTCCGGGACCCGGGGAGAGACCCAGTACTTC. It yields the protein CASSFSGTRGETQYF.

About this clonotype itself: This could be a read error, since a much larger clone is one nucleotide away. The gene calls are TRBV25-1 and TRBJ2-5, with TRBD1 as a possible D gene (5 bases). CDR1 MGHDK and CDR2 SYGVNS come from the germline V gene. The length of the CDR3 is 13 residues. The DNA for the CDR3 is TGTGCCGGCAGTGAGGCCCTAAGGGGGACCCAGTACTTC. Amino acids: CAGSEALRGTQYF.

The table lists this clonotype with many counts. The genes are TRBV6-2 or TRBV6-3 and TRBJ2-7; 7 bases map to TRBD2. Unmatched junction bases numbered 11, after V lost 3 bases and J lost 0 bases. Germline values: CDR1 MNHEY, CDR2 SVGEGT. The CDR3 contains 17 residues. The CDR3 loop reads CASSYSSGTDFSYEQYF. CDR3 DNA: TGTGCCAGCAGTTATTCGAGCGGGACCGACTTCTCCTACGAGCAGTACTTC.

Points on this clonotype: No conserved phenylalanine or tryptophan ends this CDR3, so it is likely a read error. The CDR3 region has the DNA TGTACCAGCAGTTACCTCGCCGGGGCGGGAGGCTACGAGCAGTACCTC. This sequence encodes CTSSYLAGAGGYEQYL. The chain joins TRBV6-2 or TRBV6-3 to TRBJ2-7; 8 nucleotides line up with TRBD2. The germline gives CDR1 MNHEY, CDR2 SVGEGT. The CDR3 is 16 residues long.

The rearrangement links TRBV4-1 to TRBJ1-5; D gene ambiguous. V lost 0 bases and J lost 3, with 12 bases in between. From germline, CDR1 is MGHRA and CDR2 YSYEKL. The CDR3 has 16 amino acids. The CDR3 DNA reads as TGCGCCAGCAGCCAAGATCTAGGGAATAACAATCAGCCCCAGCATTTT. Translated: CASSQDLGNNNQPQHF.

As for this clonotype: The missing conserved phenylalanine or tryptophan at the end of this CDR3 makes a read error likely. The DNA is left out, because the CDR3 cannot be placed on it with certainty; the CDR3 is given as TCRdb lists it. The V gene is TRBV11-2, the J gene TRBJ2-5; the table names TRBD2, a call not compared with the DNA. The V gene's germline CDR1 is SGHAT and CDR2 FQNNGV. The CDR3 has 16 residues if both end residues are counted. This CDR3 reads CASSPRTSGVGETKYS.

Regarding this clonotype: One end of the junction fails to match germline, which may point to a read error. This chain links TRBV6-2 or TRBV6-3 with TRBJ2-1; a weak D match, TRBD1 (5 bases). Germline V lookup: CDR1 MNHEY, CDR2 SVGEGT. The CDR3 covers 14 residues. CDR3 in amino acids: CVSSSRTLYNEQFF. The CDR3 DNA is TGTGTCAGCAGCTCCAGGACACTTTACAATGAGCAGTTCTTC.